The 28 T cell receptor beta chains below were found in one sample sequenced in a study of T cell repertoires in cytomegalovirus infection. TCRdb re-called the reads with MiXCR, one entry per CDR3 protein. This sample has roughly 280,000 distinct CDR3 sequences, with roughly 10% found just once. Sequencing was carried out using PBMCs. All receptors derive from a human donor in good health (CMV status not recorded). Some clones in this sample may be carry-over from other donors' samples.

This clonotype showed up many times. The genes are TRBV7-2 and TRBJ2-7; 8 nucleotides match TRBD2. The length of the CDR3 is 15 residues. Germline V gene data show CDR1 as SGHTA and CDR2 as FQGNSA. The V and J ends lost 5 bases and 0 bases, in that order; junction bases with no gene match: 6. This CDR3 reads CASSPSGSSSYEQYF. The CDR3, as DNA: TGTGCCAGCAGCCCTAGCGGGTCCAGCTCCTACGAGCAGTACTTC.

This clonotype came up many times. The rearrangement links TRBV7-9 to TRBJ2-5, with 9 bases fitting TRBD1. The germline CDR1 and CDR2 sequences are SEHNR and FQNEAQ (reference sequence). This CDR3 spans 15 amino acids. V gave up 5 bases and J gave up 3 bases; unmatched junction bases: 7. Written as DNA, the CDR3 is TGTGCCAGCAGCCCCGGGACAGGGTATGAAGAGACCCAGTACTTC. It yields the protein CASSPGTGYEETQYF. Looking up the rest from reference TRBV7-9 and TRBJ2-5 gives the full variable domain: DTGVSQNPRHKITKRGQNVTFRCDPISEHNRLYWYRQTLGQGPEFLTYFQNEAQLEKSRLLSDRFSAERPKGSFSTLEIQRTEQGDSAMYLCASSPGTGYEETQYFGPGTRLLVL.

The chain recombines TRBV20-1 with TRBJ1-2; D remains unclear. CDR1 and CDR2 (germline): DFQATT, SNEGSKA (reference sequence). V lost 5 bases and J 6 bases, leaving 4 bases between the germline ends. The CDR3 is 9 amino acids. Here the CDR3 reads CSADDGYTF. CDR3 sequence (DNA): TGCAGTGCTGATGATGGCTACACCTTC.

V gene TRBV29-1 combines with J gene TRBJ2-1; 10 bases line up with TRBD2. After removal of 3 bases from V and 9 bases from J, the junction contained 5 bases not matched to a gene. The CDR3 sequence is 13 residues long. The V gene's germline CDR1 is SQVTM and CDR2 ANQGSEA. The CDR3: CSVDPSGSFEQFF. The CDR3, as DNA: TGCAGCGTTGATCCTAGCGGGAGTTTTGAGCAGTTCTTC.

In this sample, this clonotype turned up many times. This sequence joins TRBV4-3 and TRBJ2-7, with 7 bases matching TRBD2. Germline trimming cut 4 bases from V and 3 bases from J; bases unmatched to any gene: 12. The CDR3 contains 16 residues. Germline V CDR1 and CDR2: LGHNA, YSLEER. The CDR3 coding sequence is TGCGCCAGCAGCCTTCGTTCGGGGGGAGGGATCTACGAGCAGTACTTC. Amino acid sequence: CASSLRSGGGIYEQYF.

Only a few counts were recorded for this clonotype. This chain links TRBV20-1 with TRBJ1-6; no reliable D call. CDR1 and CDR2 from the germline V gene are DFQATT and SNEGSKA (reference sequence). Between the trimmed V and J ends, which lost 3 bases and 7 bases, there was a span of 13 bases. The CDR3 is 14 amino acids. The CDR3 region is CSARDVGVNSPLHF. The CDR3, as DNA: TGCAGTGCTAGGGACGTCGGGGTCAATTCACCCCTCCACTTT.

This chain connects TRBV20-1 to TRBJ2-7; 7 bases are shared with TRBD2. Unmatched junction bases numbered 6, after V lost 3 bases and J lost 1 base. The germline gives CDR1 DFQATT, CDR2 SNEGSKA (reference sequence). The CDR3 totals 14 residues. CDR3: CSARTGTTSYEQYF. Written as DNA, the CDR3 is TGCAGTGCTAGGACCGGGACTACATCCTACGAGCAGTACTTC.

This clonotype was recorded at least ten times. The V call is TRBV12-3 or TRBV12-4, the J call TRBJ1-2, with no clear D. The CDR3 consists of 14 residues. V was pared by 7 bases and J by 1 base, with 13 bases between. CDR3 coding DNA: TGTGCCAGCACCACCCGAGACAATAACTATGGCTACACCTTC. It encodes CASTTRDNNYGYTF.

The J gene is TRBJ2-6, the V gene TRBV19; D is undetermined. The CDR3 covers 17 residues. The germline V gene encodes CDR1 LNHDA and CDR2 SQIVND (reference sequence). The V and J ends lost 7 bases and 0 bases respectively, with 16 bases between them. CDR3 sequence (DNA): TGTGCCAGTACGCGAAAAGGCTCAACCTCTGGGGCCAACGTCCTGACTTTC. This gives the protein CASTRKGSTSGANVLTF.

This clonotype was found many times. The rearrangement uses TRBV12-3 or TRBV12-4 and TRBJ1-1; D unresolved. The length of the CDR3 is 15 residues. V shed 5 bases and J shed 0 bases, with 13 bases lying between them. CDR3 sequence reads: CASSPLRGLNTEAFF. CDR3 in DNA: TGTGCCAGCAGTCCCTTGCGGGGATTGAACACTGAAGCTTTCTTT.

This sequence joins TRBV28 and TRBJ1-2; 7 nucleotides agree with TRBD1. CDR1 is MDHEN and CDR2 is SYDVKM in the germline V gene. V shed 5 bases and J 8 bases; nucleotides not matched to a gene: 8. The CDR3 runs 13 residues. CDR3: CASSLRTGGGYTF. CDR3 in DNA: TGTGCCAGCAGTCTAAGGACAGGAGGGGGCTACACCTTC.

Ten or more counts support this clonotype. In nucleotides, the CDR3 is TGTGCCAGCAGCTCGAGCCACAGGAACTATGGCTACACCTTC. Its protein product is CASSSSHRNYGYTF. The chain carries TRBV7-2 and TRBJ1-2; D perhaps matches TRBD1 (5 bases). Between the trimmed V and J ends, which lost 4 bases and 2 bases, there was a span of 11 bases. The CDR3 length is 14 residues. Germline-derived CDR1 and CDR2 are SGHTA and FQGNSA.

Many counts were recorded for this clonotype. The CDR3 region is CASSWGLASETQYF. The CDR3 DNA sequence: TGTGCCAGCAGTTGGGGACTAGCGTCGGAGACCCAGTACTTC. This chain connects TRBV7-2 to TRBJ2-5; TRBD2 agrees at 10 bases. This CDR3 contains 14 residues. From germline, CDR1 is SGHTA and CDR2 FQGNSA. Unmatched junction bases numbered 6, after V lost 6 bases and J lost 5 bases. Drawing the rest from reference TRBV7-2 and TRBJ2-5, the complete variable domain is GAGVSQSPSNKVTEKGKDVELRCDPISGHTALYWYRQSLGQGLEFLIYFQGNSAPDKSGLPSDRFSAERTGGSVSTLTIQRTQQEDSAVYLCASSWGLASETQYFGPGTRLLVL.

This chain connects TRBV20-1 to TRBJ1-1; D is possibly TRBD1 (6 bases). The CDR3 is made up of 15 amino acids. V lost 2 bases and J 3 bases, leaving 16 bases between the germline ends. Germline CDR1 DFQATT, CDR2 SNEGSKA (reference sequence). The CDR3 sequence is CSARRAGAGDTEAFF. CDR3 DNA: TGCAGTGCTAGAAGGGCAGGGGCAGGAGACACTGAAGCTTTCTTT.

CDR3 DNA sequence: TGCAGCGTTGAAGTGCCCCCCGCGCAGTACTTC. This translates into CSVEVPPAQYF. The rearrangement links TRBV29-1 to TRBJ2-7; no definite D call. The CDR3 runs to 11 residues. Looked up from germline, CDR1 is SQVTM and CDR2 is ANQGSEA. V shed 1 base and J shed 9 bases, with 10 bases lying between them.

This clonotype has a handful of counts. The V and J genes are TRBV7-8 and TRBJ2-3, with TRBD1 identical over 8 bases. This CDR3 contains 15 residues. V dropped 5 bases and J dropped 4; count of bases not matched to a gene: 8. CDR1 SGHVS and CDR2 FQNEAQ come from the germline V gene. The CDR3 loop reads CASSRSGGIPDTQYF. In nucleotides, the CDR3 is TGTGCCAGCAGCCGCTCAGGGGGCATACCAGATACGCAGTATTTT. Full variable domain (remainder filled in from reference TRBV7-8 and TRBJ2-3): GAGVSQSPRYKVAKRGQDVALRCDPISGHVSLFWYQQALGQGPEFLTYFQNEAQLDKSGLPSDRFFAERPEGSVSTLKIQRTQQEDSAVYLCASSRSGGIPDTQYFGPGTRLTVL.

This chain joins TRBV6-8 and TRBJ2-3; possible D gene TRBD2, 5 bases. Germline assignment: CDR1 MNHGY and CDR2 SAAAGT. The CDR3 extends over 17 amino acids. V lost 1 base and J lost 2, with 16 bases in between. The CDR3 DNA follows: TGTGCCAGCAGTTACTTTGGGGAGCCCCACCTCACAGATACGCAGTATTTT. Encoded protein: CASSYFGEPHLTDTQYF.

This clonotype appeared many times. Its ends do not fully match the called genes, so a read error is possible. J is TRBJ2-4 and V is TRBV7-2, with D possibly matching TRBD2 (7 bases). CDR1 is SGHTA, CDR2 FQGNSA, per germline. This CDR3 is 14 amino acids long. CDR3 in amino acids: CASTLGGGQNIQYF. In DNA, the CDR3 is TGTGCCAGCACCTTAGGGGGGGGACAAAACATTCAGTACTTC.

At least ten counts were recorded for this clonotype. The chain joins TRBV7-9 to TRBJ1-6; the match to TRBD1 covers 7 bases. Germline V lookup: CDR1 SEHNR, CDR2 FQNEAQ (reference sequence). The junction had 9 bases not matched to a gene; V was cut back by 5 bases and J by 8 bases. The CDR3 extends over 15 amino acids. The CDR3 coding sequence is TGTGCCAGCAGCCGCTTCATAGGGGGCGATTCACCCCTCCACTTT. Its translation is CASSRFIGGDSPLHF. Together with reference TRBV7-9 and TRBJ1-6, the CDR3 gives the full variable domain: DTGVSQNPRHKITKRGQNVTFRCDPISEHNRLYWYRQTLGQGPEFLTYFQNEAQLEKSRLLSDRFSAERPKGSFSTLEIQRTEQGDSAMYLCASSRFIGGDSPLHFGNGTRLTVT.

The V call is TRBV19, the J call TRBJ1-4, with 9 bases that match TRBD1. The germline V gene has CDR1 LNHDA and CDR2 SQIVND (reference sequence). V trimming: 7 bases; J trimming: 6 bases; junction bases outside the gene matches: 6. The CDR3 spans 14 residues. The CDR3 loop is CASNPTGGYEKLFF. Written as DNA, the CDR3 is TGTGCCAGTAACCCTACAGGGGGCTATGAAAAACTGTTTTTT. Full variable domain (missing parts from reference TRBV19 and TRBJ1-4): DGGITQSPKYLFRKEGQNVTLSCEQNLNHDAMYWYRQDPGQGLRLIYYSQIVNDFQKGDIAEGYSVSREKKESFPLTVTSAQKNPTAFYLCASNPTGGYEKLFFGSGTQLSVL.

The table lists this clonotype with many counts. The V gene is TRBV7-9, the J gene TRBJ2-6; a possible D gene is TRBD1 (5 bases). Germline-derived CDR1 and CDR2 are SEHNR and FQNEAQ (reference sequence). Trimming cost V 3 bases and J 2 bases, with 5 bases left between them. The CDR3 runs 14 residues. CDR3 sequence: CASSFRAGANVLTF. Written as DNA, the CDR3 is TGTGCCAGCAGCTTCAGGGCTGGGGCCAACGTCCTGACTTTC.

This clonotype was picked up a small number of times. The CDR3 loop is CASSLGAGEKLFF. Written as DNA, the CDR3 is TGTGCCAGCAGCTTGGGGGCTGGGGAAAAACTGTTTTTT. The chain employs TRBV7-9 and TRBJ1-4; weak D call: TRBD1 (6 bases). With 3 bases removed from V and 8 bases from J, the gap between germline ends came to 10 bases. The CDR3 consists of 13 residues. The germline V gene encodes CDR1 SEHNR and CDR2 FQNEAQ (reference sequence).

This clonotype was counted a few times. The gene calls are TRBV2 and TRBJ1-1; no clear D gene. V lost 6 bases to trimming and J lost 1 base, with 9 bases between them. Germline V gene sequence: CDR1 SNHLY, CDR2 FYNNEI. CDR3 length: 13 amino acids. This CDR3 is CASRVSGNTEAFF. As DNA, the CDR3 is TGTGCCAGCAGAGTGTCAGGGAACACTGAAGCTTTCTTT.

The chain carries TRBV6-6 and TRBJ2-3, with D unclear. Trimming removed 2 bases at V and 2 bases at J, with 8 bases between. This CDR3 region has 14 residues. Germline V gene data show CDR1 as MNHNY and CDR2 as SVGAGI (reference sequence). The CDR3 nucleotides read TGTGCCAGCAGTTACAACTACGCCACAGATACGCAGTATTTT. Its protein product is CASSYNYATDTQYF.

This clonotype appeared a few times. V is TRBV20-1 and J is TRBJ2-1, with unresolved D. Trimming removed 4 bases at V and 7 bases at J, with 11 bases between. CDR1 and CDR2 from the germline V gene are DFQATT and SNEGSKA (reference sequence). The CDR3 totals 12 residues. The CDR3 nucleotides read TGCAGTGCTAATGGGCCTTCTAATGAGCAGTTCTTC. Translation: CSANGPSNEQFF.

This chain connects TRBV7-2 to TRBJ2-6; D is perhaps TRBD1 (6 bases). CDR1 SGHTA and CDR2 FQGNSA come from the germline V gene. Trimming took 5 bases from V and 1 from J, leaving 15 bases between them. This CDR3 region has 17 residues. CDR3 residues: CASSPSKGVSGANVLTF. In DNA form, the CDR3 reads TGTGCCAGCAGCCCGTCCAAGGGGGTGTCTGGGGCCAACGTCCTGACTTTC.

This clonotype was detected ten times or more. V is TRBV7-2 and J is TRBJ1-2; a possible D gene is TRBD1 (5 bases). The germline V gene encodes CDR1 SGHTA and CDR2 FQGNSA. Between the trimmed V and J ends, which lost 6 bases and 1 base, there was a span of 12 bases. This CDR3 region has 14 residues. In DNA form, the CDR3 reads TGTGCCAGCAGTTCTAGCGGGGGTAACTATGGCTACACCTTC. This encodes CASSSSGGNYGYTF.

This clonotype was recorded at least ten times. This CDR3 is CASSRTGTGGAMDEQFF. CDR3 nucleotides: TGTGCCAGCAGCCGTACCGGGACAGGGGGCGCGATGGATGAGCAGTTCTTC. V gene TRBV7-2 combines with J gene TRBJ2-1, with 12 bases that match TRBD1. The J segment lost 8 bases and the V segment lost 5 bases, leaving 13 bases of the junction unmatched. CDR1 is SGHTA, CDR2 FQGNSA, per germline. The CDR3 sequence is 17 residues long.